These 15 T cell receptor beta chains were sequenced from one sample in a study of tumor-infiltrating lymphocytes in oesophageal squamous cell carcinoma. TCRdb re-analysed the PCR reads in MiXCR, keeping a single row per CDR3 protein. The data contain 15,000 to 20,000 distinct CDR3 sequences, roughly two fifths of them singletons. Sample: esophageal tumor tissue. The receptors shown here come from a male donor with esophageal squamous cell carcinoma.

This clonotype was counted many times. Here the CDR3 omits its conserved ending phenylalanine or tryptophan, so a read error is the likely source. It is unclear where the CDR3 begins or ends on the DNA, so no DNA is shown, and the CDR3 is as TCRdb lists it. The chain uses TRBV7-2 and TRBJ2-6; the listed D gene, TRBD1, was not tested against the DNA. The germline V gene encodes CDR1 SGHTA and CDR2 FQGNSA. Including both end residues, the CDR3 is 16 amino acids long. CDR3: CASSRDRGLETQYFGA.

The table lists this clonotype with many counts. This chain uses TRBV6-6 with TRBJ2-5; D perhaps matches TRBD2 (5 bases). The CDR3 extends over 14 amino acids. The germline CDR1 and CDR2 sequences are MNHNY and SVGAGI (reference sequence). V gave up 2 bases and J gave up 2 bases, with 9 bases separating them. CDR3 sequence reads: CASSYEGLQETQYF. DNA for the CDR3: TGTGCCAGCAGTTACGAGGGTCTGCAAGAGACCCAGTACTTC.

With regard to this clonotype: Given the absence of the conserved phenylalanine or tryptophan at the CDR3 end, a read error is likely. It is unclear where the CDR3 begins or ends on the DNA, so no DNA is shown, and the CDR3 is as TCRdb lists it. The rearrangement uses TRBV6-1 and TRBJ2-3; the table's D call TRBD1 went unverified against the DNA. The CDR3 is 19 amino acids long, termini counted. CDR1 and CDR2 (germline): MNHNS, SASEGT. CDR3 region: CASSETLQGSGSNEQFFGP.

Comments on this clonotype: This could be a read error, since a much larger clone is one nucleotide away. The V gene is TRBV6-7, the J gene TRBJ2-2; D is perhaps TRBD1 (6 bases). The closer fit of TRBJ1-3 to the DNA end suggests the J call may be wrong. TRBV6-7 is filed as an ORF, its function uncertain. The CDR3 sequence is 15 residues long. The DNA for the CDR3 is TGTGCCAGCAGTTACCGGGGGGCGGGTGGAAACGCCATATATTTT. Protein: CASSYRGAGGNAIYF.

Details on this clonotype: This CDR3 is missing its conserved last phenylalanine or tryptophan, likely due to a read error. It is unclear where the CDR3 begins or ends on the DNA, so no DNA is shown, and the CDR3 is as TCRdb lists it. The genes are TRBV24-1 and TRBJ2-1; no check of the table's D call, TRBD2, against the DNA was made. Germline values: CDR1 KGHDR, CDR2 SFDVKD. 12 amino acids form the CDR3, both terminal residues included. The CDR3 here is CATSEWTSGGQL.

This clonotype has at least ten counts. CDR3 amino acids: CASSLNQGGAGANVLTF. The CDR3 nucleotides read TGTGCCAGCAGCTTAAATCAAGGGGGCGCTGGGGCCAACGTCCTGACTTTC. V is TRBV7-2 and J is TRBJ2-6, with 7 bases identical to TRBD1. The CDR3 covers 17 residues. V shed 2 bases, J shed 2 bases, and the junction held 6 bases outside the gene matches. Germline CDR1 and CDR2: SGHTA and FQGNSA.

The chain combines TRBV7-6 with TRBJ2-4; a weak D match, TRBD1 (6 bases). CDR1 and CDR2 (germline): SGHVS, FNYEAQ. The V end lost 4 bases, the J end lost 15 bases, and 22 bases lay between the germline ends. The CDR3 consists of 14 residues. CDR3 sequence: CASSSGQTTGELYF. DNA for the CDR3: TGTGCCAGCAGCTCCGGACAGACCACCGGGGAGCTGTACTTC. The full variable domain, in which reference TRBV7-6 and TRBJ2-4 provide the parts outside the CDR3, is GAGVSQSPRYKVTKRGQDVALRCDPISGHVSLYWYRQALGQGPEFLTYFNYEAQQDKSGLPNDRFSAERPEGSISTLTIQRTEQRDSAMYRCASSSGQTTGELYFGAGTRLSVL.

CDR3 nucleotide sequence: TGTGCCAGCAGTTTACGGAGGGGGCAGGGCTCTGGAAACACCATATATTTT. It encodes CASSLRRGQGSGNTIYF. The chain combines TRBV12-3 or TRBV12-4 with TRBJ1-3; TRBD1 matches at 7 bases. Trimming at V came to 2 bases and at J to 0 bases, leaving 7 bases not matched to a gene. The CDR3 runs 17 residues.

This chain links TRBV5-6 with TRBJ1-2; no clear D. Germline V lookup: CDR1 SGHDT, CDR2 YYEEEE. There are 14 residues in the CDR3. V was cut by 0 bases and J by 2 bases, with 8 bases left in between. The CDR3 DNA reads TGTGCCAGCAGCTTGGCCGCGGTGAACTATGGCTACACCTTC. It translates to CASSLAAVNYGYTF.

This clonotype was seen many times. This likely comes from a read error, as the CDR3 has no conserved phenylalanine or tryptophan at its end. No DNA is shown, since the ends of the CDR3 on it are uncertain; the CDR3 is the one TCRdb lists. V gene TRBV7-2 combines with J gene TRBJ2-1. The CDR3 spans 14 amino acids, including both terminal residues. Germline values: CDR1 SGHTA, CDR2 FQGNSA. CDR3 sequence: CASSLVYYGYTFGS.

This clonotype appeared many times. V is TRBV6-1 and J is TRBJ2-1, with TRBD1 identical over 7 bases. The CDR3 runs 14 residues. J was trimmed by 10 bases and V by 9 bases; bases with no gene match: 15. CDR1 and CDR2 (germline): MNHNS, SASEGT. The DNA for the CDR3 is TGTGCCAGGGGAGAAGAGGACAGGAGCTACGAGCAGTTCTTC. This translates into CARGEEDRSYEQFF.

This clonotype is classed as medium-sized (0.01 to 0.1%). CDR3 in DNA: TGTGCCAGCAGCTCCCCTCCGCAGGGGAGGGAGACCCAGTACTTC. Amino acid sequence: CASSSPPQGRETQYF. V usage is TRBV7-9 and J usage is TRBJ2-5; D possibly uses TRBD1 or TRBD2 (6 bases each). The length of the CDR3 is 15 residues. The germline gives CDR1 SEHNR, CDR2 FQNEAQ (reference sequence). With 4 bases removed from V and 5 bases from J, the gap between germline ends came to 17 bases.

Turning to this clonotype: One base away lies a much larger clone, so this may be a sequencing read error. This chain connects TRBV11-3 to TRBJ2-1; D gene ambiguous. Trimming stripped 4 bases from V and 13 bases from J, with 23 bases between. The CDR3 consists of 15 residues. The germline V gene encodes CDR1 SGHNT and CDR2 YENEEA. CDR3 in DNA: TGTGCCAGCAGCTCCTTTGGTGGACCGTATGTGACCCAGTTCTTC. Residues: CASSSFGGPYVTQFF.

J is TRBJ2-5 and V is TRBV11-1, with D possibly called TRBD1 or TRBD2 (7 bases each). The J call may be incorrect, as the DNA end agrees better with TRBJ2-7. The CDR3 has 13 residues. Germline V lookup: CDR1 SGHAT, CDR2 FQDESV (reference sequence). CDR3 protein: CASQGGSSYEQYF. CDR3 sequence (DNA): TGTGCCAGCCAGGGGGGGTCCTCATACGAGCAGTACTTC.

This clonotype appeared many times. CDR3: CASSQEWGTRGNTIYF. CDR3 coding DNA: TGTGCCAGCAGCCAAGAGTGGGGGACTCGGGGAAACACCATATATTTT. V and J are TRBV14 and TRBJ1-3; the D gene is possibly TRBD1 (5 bases). V lost 0 bases to trimming and J lost 4 bases, with 13 bases between them. From germline, CDR1 is SGHDN and CDR2 FVKESK. The CDR3 runs 16 residues.